The 7 T cell receptor beta chains given below trace back to one sample, sequenced in a study of cytotoxic CD8 clonotypes in ibrutinib-treated CLL. Measured with immunoSEQ multiplex PCR; TCRdb has only the in-frame clones, and not every one. The data hold about 200,000 clones, with about two thirds observed a single time. Here the sequenced sample was PBMCs, taken after 24 months of ibrutinib treatment. These receptors were taken from a human donor with chronic lymphocytic leukemia.

This clone has more than one count but fewer than ten. The CDR3 protein is CASSQGSQGLGNQPQHF. CDR3 DNA sequence: TGCGCCAGCAGCCAAGGTTCACAGGGTTTAGGTAATCAGCCCCAGCATTTT. V and J are TRBV4-1 and TRBJ1-5; a possible D gene is TRBD1 (6 bases). Trimming took 1 base from V and 4 from J, leaving 17 bases between them. Germline V lookup: CDR1 MGHRA, CDR2 YSYEKL. This CDR3 has 17 amino acids.

This clone came up a few times. This chain uses TRBV2 with TRBJ1-2; 7 bases are shared with TRBD1. The CDR3 has 16 residues. J was trimmed by 1 base and V by 1 base; bases with no gene match: 6. Germline V lookup: CDR1 SNHLY, CDR2 FYNNEI. CDR3 sequence reads: CASSEVPRGGNYGYTF. The CDR3 DNA reads as TGTGCCAGCAGTGAAGTTCCCAGGGGGGGTAACTATGGCTACACCTTC. Filled out from reference TRBV2 and TRBJ1-2, the complete variable domain reads EPEVTQTPSHQVTQMGQEVILRCVPISNHLYFYWYRQILGQKVEFLVSFYNNEISEKSEIFDDQFSVERPDGSNFTLKIRSTKLEDSAMYFCASSEVPRGGNYGYTFGSGTRLTVV.

The rearrangement links TRBV27 to TRBJ2-1, with 7 bases lining up with TRBD1. Losses at the gene ends were 8 bases for V and 4 bases for J; bases not matched to a gene: 8. The CDR3 loop spans 14 amino acids. Per germline, CDR1 MNHEY and CDR2 SMNVEV (reference sequence). CDR3 in amino acids: CASGRDSRYNEQFF. Written as DNA, the CDR3 is TGTGCCAGCGGAAGGGACAGTAGATACAATGAGCAGTTCTTC.

The gene calls are TRBV19 and TRBJ2-5; D tentatively reads TRBD1 or TRBD2 (6 bases each). V lost 4 bases, J lost 4 bases, and 10 bases lay in between. CDR3 length: 13 amino acids. Looked up from germline, CDR1 is LNHDA and CDR2 is SQIVND (reference sequence). CDR3 in DNA: TGTGCCAGTAGTAGGAAGGGGGGAGAGACCCAGTACTTC. Translation: CASSRKGGETQYF. Looking up the rest from reference TRBV19 and TRBJ2-5 gives the full variable domain: DGGITQSPKYLFRKEGQNVTLSCEQNLNHDAMYWYRQDPGQGLRLIYYSQIVNDFQKGDIAEGYSVSREKKESFPLTVTSAQKNPTAFYLCASSRKGGETQYFGPGTRLLVL.

The rearrangement joins TRBV10-3 to TRBJ2-7, with a tentative D call TRBD2 (6 bases). Germline CDR1 ENHRY, CDR2 SYGVKD. This CDR3 region has 15 residues. V was pared by 1 base and J by 2 bases, with 12 bases between. In DNA form, the CDR3 reads TGTGCCATCAGTGAGTGGCGGGAACAGACCTACGAGCAGTACTTC. Its translation: CAISEWREQTYEQYF.

The V call is TRBV6-4, the J call TRBJ1-1, with D perhaps TRBD1 (6 bases). Per the germline V gene, CDR1 is MRHNA and CDR2 is SNTAGT. V was cut by 3 bases and J by 3 bases, with 11 bases left in between. CDR3 length equals 14 residues. CDR3 loop: CASSEVEGDTEAFF. Here the CDR3 DNA reads TGTGCCAGCAGTGAGGTGGAGGGGGACACTGAAGCTTTCTTT.

This chain's CDR3 is CAWGKGQGTYNEQFF. CDR3 in DNA: TGTGCCTGGGGTAAGGGACAGGGGACCTACAATGAGCAGTTCTTC. This rearrangement joins TRBV30 to TRBJ2-1; 10 nucleotides match TRBD1. Losses at the gene ends were 5 bases for V and 2 bases for J; bases not matched to a gene: 6. The CDR3 contains 15 residues. Germline-derived CDR1 and CDR2 are GTSNPN and SVGIG (reference sequence).